This T cell receptor (beta chain) was obtained from a study of shared clonotypes between healthy human individuals. Whole-study results and caveats: It was observed that approximately 5% of naive CD4 clonotypes were shared across several donors.

This CDR3 contains 17 residues. The germline gives CDR1 SGHRS, CDR2 YFSETQ. J gave up 6 bases and V 2 bases, and 7 bases lay outside the gene matches. All donors qualified as healthy HIV-negative adults and had experienced no recent acute infections or vaccinations. Details on this clone: Its antigen is not known.

Data came from immunoSEQ multiplex PCR; TCRdb stores just in-frame clones and leaves some out. The sample lists approximately 2.5 million clones; approximately 94% were seen once. The rearrangement uses TRBV5-1 and TRBJ2-1; TRBD2 agrees at 14 bases. Material: naive CD4+ T cells sorted from blood. Subset here: CD45RA+ positively selected. The origin of this receptor is a man in his late teens or twenties in good health. The CDR3: CASSLGTSGRMSNEQFF. The CDR3 bases are TGCGCCAGCAGCTTAGGGACTAGCGGGAGAATGTCCAATGAGCAGTTCTTC.